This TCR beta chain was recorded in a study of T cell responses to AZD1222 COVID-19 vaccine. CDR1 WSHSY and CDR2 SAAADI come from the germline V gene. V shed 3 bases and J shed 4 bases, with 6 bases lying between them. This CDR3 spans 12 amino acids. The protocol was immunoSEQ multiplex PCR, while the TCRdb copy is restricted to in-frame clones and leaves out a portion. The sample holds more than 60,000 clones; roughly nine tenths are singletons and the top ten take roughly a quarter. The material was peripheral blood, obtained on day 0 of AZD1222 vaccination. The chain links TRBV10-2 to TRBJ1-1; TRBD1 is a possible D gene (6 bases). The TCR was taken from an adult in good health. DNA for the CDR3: TGCGCCAGCAGTGAAGGGGGCACTGAAGCTTTCTTT. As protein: CASSEGGTEAFF.